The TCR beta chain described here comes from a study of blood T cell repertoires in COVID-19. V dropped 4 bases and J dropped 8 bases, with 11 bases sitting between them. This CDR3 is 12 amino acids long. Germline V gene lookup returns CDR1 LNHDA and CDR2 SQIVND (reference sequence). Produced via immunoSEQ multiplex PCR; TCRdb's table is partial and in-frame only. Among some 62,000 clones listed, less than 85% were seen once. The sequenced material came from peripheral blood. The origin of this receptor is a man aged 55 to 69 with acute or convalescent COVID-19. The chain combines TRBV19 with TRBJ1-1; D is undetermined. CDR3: CASSRSDWEAFF. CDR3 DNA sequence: TGTGCCAGTAGTAGATCCGACTGGGAAGCTTTCTTT.